This T cell receptor beta chain was identified in a study of cytomegalovirus exposure and HLA in healthy donors. Study-level findings and limits: HLA allele associations emerged for fewer than 20,000 TCR beta sequences in a later analysis, at 0.05 false discovery rate. In a later analysis, a missense DCLRE1C variant was linked to TCR beta V- and J-gene trimming. The HLA-A and HLA-B alleles of most subjects were reportedly predicted accurately from TCR beta sequences. TCR beta V segments were, for the most part, productive about 87% or about 30% of the time in an earlier analysis.

Primers included in the PCR were 60 Vbeta and 13 Jbeta primers. Profiling relied on immunoSEQ multiplex PCR, and the TCRdb table lists in-frame clones only, not all of them. The repertoire consists of under 200,000 clones, with roughly 80% occurring once and the leading ten covering roughly 6.7%. Germline CDR1 MDHEN, CDR2 SYDVKM. V gave up 5 bases and J gave up 7 bases; unmatched junction bases: 8. The CDR3 has 14 amino acids. As for this clone: Its antigen is still unknown.

Sequencing was performed on PBMCs. The V gene is TRBV28, the J gene TRBJ2-3; the match to TRBD1 covers 8 bases. The clonotype was recovered from a man in his forties in good health and CMV-seropositive. The CDR3 region is CASSEDRVRYTQYF. The DNA of the CDR3 is TGTGCCAGCAGTGAGGACAGGGTACGGTATACGCAGTATTTT.